The sequence of this TCR beta chain was determined in a study of T cell responses to AZD1222 COVID-19 vaccine. Overall study findings and caveats: The reported proportion of spike-specific TCRs targeting unmutated variant regions was nearly half. Repertoires in all cases were sampled only once the peak T cell response had passed. Spike regions recognized by vaccine-associated CD4 TCRs spanned the protein, led by 160-218 and 743-854.

As for this clone: The antigen is undetermined.

Data came from immunoSEQ multiplex PCR; TCRdb stores just in-frame clones and leaves some out. The data contain 200,000 or so clones, about 94% of them seen just once; the ten biggest clones take up roughly 9.2%. Trimming took off 3 bases at V and 11 bases at J, with 11 bases between the two ends. This CDR3 region has 13 residues. The germline V gene has CDR1 MDHEN and CDR2 SYDVKM. The source was peripheral blood, collected on day 0 of AZD1222 vaccination. The J gene is TRBJ1-6, the V gene TRBV28; no clear D. The sequence came from an adult in good health. The CDR3 is CASSFGRRAPLHF. In DNA form, the CDR3 reads TGTGCCAGCAGTTTTGGGAGGCGGGCACCCCTCCACTTT.